These T cell receptor beta chains were read from a single sample in a study of cytomegalovirus exposure and HLA in healthy donors. The protocol was immunoSEQ multiplex PCR, while the TCRdb copy is restricted to in-frame clones and leaves out a portion. The sample carries 45,000 to 65,000 clones, about three quarters recorded once. Sequenced sample: PBMCs. Receptor source: a man between 18 and 35 years old in good health and CMV-seronegative. Both conserved end residues are part of each CDR3. The D gene is left open where the match is weak. Not all rows give a size; the values are once, few, many and, for expanded clones, a class.

clone size: few
J gene: TRBJ2-2
V gene: TRBV4-1
D gene: -
CDR3 DNA: TGCGCCAGCAGCGGGGGAGGGGGGCTCGGCACCGGGGAGCTGTTTTTT
CDR3 protein: CASSGGGGLGTGELFF

clone size: -
J gene: TRBJ1-4
V gene: TRBV28
D gene: TRBD1
CDR3 DNA: TGTGCCAGCAGTTCCAGACAGGGAGGAGGGGAAAAACTGTTTTTT
CDR3 protein: CASSSRQGGGEKLFF

clone size: -
J gene: TRBJ2-1
V gene: TRBV19
D gene: TRBD2
CDR3 DNA: TGTGCCAGTAGTATCAAGGTGGGACTAGCGGGTGAGCAGTTCTTC
CDR3 protein: CASSIKVGLAGEQFF

clone size: -
J gene: TRBJ2-7
V gene: TRBV6-1
D gene: TRBD1
CDR3 DNA: TGTGCCAGCATCGGGGACAGCACCTACGAGCAGTACTTC
CDR3 protein: CASIGDSTYEQYF

clone size: -
J gene: TRBJ1-1
V gene: TRBV6-1
D gene: -
CDR3 DNA: TGTGCCAGCAGTGCGGGTAGGAACACTGAAGCTTTCTTT
CDR3 protein: CASSAGRNTEAFF

clone size: -
J gene: TRBJ1-5
V gene: TRBV29-1
D gene: -
CDR3 DNA: TGCAGCGTTGTAACAGAGAACAATCAGCCCCCGCATTTT
CDR3 protein: CSVVTENNQPPHF

clone size: once
J gene: TRBJ2-1
V gene: TRBV4-3
D gene: TRBD2
CDR3 DNA: TGCGCCAGCAGCCAAGGAATCGGGACTAGCGGGAGAAGAGGGTACAATGAGCAGTTCTTC
CDR3 protein: CASSQGIGTSGRRGYNEQFF

clone size: -
J gene: TRBJ2-7
V gene: TRBV2
D gene: TRBD2
CDR3 DNA: TGTGCCAGCATCCAGGGACTAGCGGGGGCCTACGAGCAGTACTTC
CDR3 protein: CASIQGLAGAYEQYF

clone size: -
J gene: TRBJ2-5
V gene: TRBV18
D gene: -
CDR3 DNA: TGTGCCAGCTCATTACAAGAGACCCAGTACTTC
CDR3 protein: CASSLQETQYF

clone size: -
J gene: TRBJ1-2
V gene: TRBV25-1
D gene: -
CDR3 DNA: TGTGCCAGCAGTGAATATGTCAGAAAAGATGGCTACACCTTC
CDR3 protein: CASSEYVRKDGYTF

clone size: once
J gene: TRBJ1-1
V gene: TRBV7-2
D gene: -
CDR3 DNA: TGTGCCAGCAGCTGGCTCCTCCCGAACACTGAAGCTTTCTTT
CDR3 protein: CASSWLLPNTEAFF

clone size: few
J gene: TRBJ2-1
V gene: TRBV5-4
D gene: TRBD1
CDR3 DNA: TGTGCCAGCAGCGCGGGACAGGGAAGCTACAATGAGCAGTTCTTC
CDR3 protein: CASSAGQGSYNEQFF

clone size: -
J gene: TRBJ1-1
V gene: TRBV18
D gene: -
CDR3 DNA: TGTGCCAGCTCACCTACGATGGTGGAGGGAGGAGCTTTCTTT
CDR3 protein: CASSPTMVEGGAFF

clone size: once
J gene: TRBJ1-6
V gene: TRBV28
D gene: -
CDR3 DNA: TGTGCCAGCAGTTTGGTCAGCGATAATTCACCCCTCCACTTT
CDR3 protein: CASSLVSDNSPLHF

clone size: -
J gene: TRBJ1-5
V gene: TRBV11-2
D gene: -
CDR3 DNA: TGTGCCAGCAGCGCGGTTCGAGGAGCTAGCAATCAGCCCCAGCATTTT
CDR3 protein: CASSAVRGASNQPQHF

clone size: few
J gene: TRBJ2-1
V gene: TRBV10-3
D gene: TRBD2
CDR3 DNA: TGTGCCATCAGTCAGCGGGAACTTACCAATGAGCAGTTCTTC
CDR3 protein: CAISQRELTNEQFF

clone size: -
J gene: TRBJ2-1
V gene: TRBV20-1
D gene: TRBD2
CDR3 DNA: TGCAGTGGGCGGGAGACCAATGAGCAGTTCTTC
CDR3 protein: CSGRETNEQFF

clone size: -
J gene: TRBJ2-5
V gene: TRBV30
D gene: TRBD1
CDR3 DNA: TGTGCCTGGAGCGCTTGGGACAGGGTACAAGAGACCCAGTACTTC
CDR3 protein: CAWSAWDRVQETQYF

clone size: -
J gene: TRBJ2-7
V gene: TRBV7-8
D gene: -
CDR3 DNA: TGTGCCAGCAGGACCAGACGGAAGAACGGGAGCTCCTACGAGCAGTACTTC
CDR3 protein: CASRTRRKNGSSYEQYF

clone size: once
J gene: TRBJ1-1
V gene: TRBV2
D gene: -
CDR3 DNA: TGTGCCAGCACCGGGGAGTGGGTGAACACTGAAGCTTTCTTT
CDR3 protein: CASTGEWVNTEAFF

clone size: -
J gene: TRBJ1-1
V gene: TRBV2
D gene: -
CDR3 DNA: TGTGCCAGCAGGCGGCTTGAAGCTTTCTTT
CDR3 protein: CASRRLEAFF

clone size: -
J gene: TRBJ1-2
V gene: TRBV20-1
D gene: TRBD1
CDR3 DNA: TGCAGTGCTGGGGACAGCTATGGCTACACCTTC
CDR3 protein: CSAGDSYGYTF

clone size: few
J gene: TRBJ1-4
V gene: TRBV10-3
D gene: -
CDR3 DNA: TGTGCCATCAGACAGGGACCTAATGAAAAACTGTTTTTT
CDR3 protein: CAIRQGPNEKLFF

clone size: once
J gene: TRBJ2-6
V gene: TRBV2
D gene: TRBD1
CDR3 DNA: TGTGCCAGCAGGGCGAGGACAGGGGCCTACTCTGGGGCCAACGTCCTGACTTTC
CDR3 protein: CASRARTGAYSGANVLTF

clone size: -
J gene: TRBJ2-1
V gene: TRBV4-1
D gene: -
CDR3 DNA: TGCGCCAGCAGCCAAGATATCACAGGGATTTACAATGAGCAGTTCTTC
CDR3 protein: CASSQDITGIYNEQFF

clone size: -
J gene: TRBJ1-1
V gene: TRBV11-2
D gene: TRBD1
CDR3 DNA: TGTGCCAGCAGCCGGGACAGGGGGCTTACTGAAGCTTTCTTT
CDR3 protein: CASSRDRGLTEAFF

clone size: -
J gene: TRBJ2-7
V gene: TRBV5-1
D gene: -
CDR3 DNA: TGCGCCAGCAGCTTCCAGGATCAGGGGTACGAGCAGTACTTC
CDR3 protein: CASSFQDQGYEQYF

clone size: -
J gene: TRBJ2-7
V gene: TRBV9
D gene: -
CDR3 DNA: TGTGCCAGCAGCGTAGACGGAGGGCCTTACGAGCAGTACTTC
CDR3 protein: CASSVDGGPYEQYF

clone size: few
J gene: TRBJ1-5
V gene: TRBV6-6
D gene: -
CDR3 DNA: TGTGCCAGCAGATACCAGGGTTATAGCAATCAGCCCCAGCATTTT
CDR3 protein: CASRYQGYSNQPQHF

clone size: few
J gene: TRBJ1-1
V gene: TRBV28
D gene: -
CDR3 DNA: TGTGCCAGCAGTTCCCCAAGATCGACAATGAACACTGAAGCTTTCTTT
CDR3 protein: CASSSPRSTMNTEAFF

clone size: -
J gene: TRBJ2-3
V gene: TRBV5-1
D gene: -
CDR3 DNA: TGCGCCAGCAGCCCGCAGCGGTCCACAGATACGCAGTATTTT
CDR3 protein: CASSPQRSTDTQYF

clone size: once
J gene: TRBJ2-2
V gene: TRBV5-4
D gene: -
CDR3 DNA: TGTGCCAGCAGCCCATTAGGGGGAGGGGACCACACCGGGGAGCTGTTTTTT
CDR3 protein: CASSPLGGGDHTGELFF

clone size: -
J gene: TRBJ2-3
V gene: TRBV30
D gene: -
CDR3 DNA: TGTGCCTGGAGTGGGGGGGCAGATACGCAGTATTTT
CDR3 protein: CAWSGGADTQYF

clone size: few
J gene: TRBJ2-7
V gene: TRBV6-1
D gene: -
CDR3 DNA: TGTGCCAGCAGCGAGTTCTACGAGCAGTACTTC
CDR3 protein: CASSEFYEQYF

clone size: few
J gene: TRBJ1-5
V gene: TRBV28
D gene: TRBD1
CDR3 DNA: TGTGCCAGCAGTTTATCAGCGACAGGGGACGGCAATCAGCCCCAGCATTTT
CDR3 protein: CASSLSATGDGNQPQHF

clone size: -
J gene: TRBJ1-1
V gene: TRBV29-1
D gene: TRBD1
CDR3 DNA: TGCAGCGTTGCCGGGACAGCCACAATGACTGAAGCTTTCTTT
CDR3 protein: CSVAGTATMTEAFF

clone size: -
J gene: TRBJ1-2
V gene: TRBV2
D gene: -
CDR3 DNA: TGTGCCACCCAGGCACAGAGATATGGCTACACCTTC
CDR3 protein: CATQAQRYGYTF